This is a list of T cell receptor beta chains from one sample in a study of CD8 T cells in Susac syndrome. Each CDR3 protein gets one entry after TCRdb re-called the immunoSEQ multiplex PCR reads with MiXCR. The sample carries roughly 330,000 distinct CDR3 sequences, 90% to 95% recorded once. The sequenced sample was CD4+ T cells from PBMCs. The receptors were sampled from a human donor with multiple sclerosis. Each CDR3 is given with its conserved first and last residue. The D gene is left open where the match is weak.

TRBJ2-6 - TRBV4-2 CASSQQGRESGANVLTF
TRBJ2-1 TRBD2 TRBV18 CASSPGLAGGQGSYNEQFF
TRBJ2-3 TRBD2 TRBV5-1 CASKAGGQGDTQYF
TRBJ2-1 - TRBV7-2 CASSSFWGAGGNNEQFF
TRBJ2-3 TRBD1 TRBV13 CASSSRDRAHTDTQYF
TRBJ2-3 TRBD1 TRBV20-1 CSAQGYTQYF
TRBJ2-3 - TRBV15 CATSRGGSGDTQYF
TRBJ2-7 - TRBV5-1 CASSPGTSTLYEQYF
TRBJ1-6 - TRBV20-1 CSAPMAGYSPLHF
TRBJ1-1 - TRBV3-1 CASSQEGQNTEAFF
TRBJ2-7 - TRBV12-3/TRBV12-4 CASSLGVMNEQYF
TRBJ2-7 - TRBV4-1 CASSQEHPQPNYEQYF
TRBJ1-2 - TRBV27 CASSLGGDYGYTF
TRBJ2-7 - TRBV19 CASSRDTLYEQYF
TRBJ2-6 - TRBV12-3/TRBV12-4 CASRSTGYFDVLTF
TRBJ1-5 - TRBV19 CASRKIGGNQPQHF
TRBJ1-3 - TRBV6-6 CASRLDWDSGNTIYF
TRBJ1-2 - TRBV19 CASSSLRFGYGYTF
TRBJ2-7 TRBD1 TRBV9 CASSVGQGLPYEQYF
TRBJ2-5 - TRBV12-3/TRBV12-4 CASSPPGWGTQYF
TRBJ2-3 - TRBV20-1 CSAMPGAGEDTQYF
TRBJ2-5 TRBD2 TRBV14 CASSRGLAGAETQYF
TRBJ1-1 TRBD1 TRBV7-9 CASSLQGAGESEAFF
TRBJ1-1 - TRBV5-1 CASFGESTEAFF
TRBJ2-5 - TRBV5-1 CASSSPTNPQETQYF
TRBJ1-1 - TRBV19 CASKRQNTEAFF
TRBJ2-3 TRBD2 TRBV5-6 CASSVGTSTFDTQYF
TRBJ2-2 - TRBV7-9 CASSLWQISIPGTGELFF
TRBJ1-2 TRBD1 TRBV5-1 CASTRGEGAHYGYTF
TRBJ1-4 - TRBV19 CASSMSTGEKLFF
TRBJ2-3 - TRBV5-1 CASSFGPAGSTDTQYF
TRBJ2-4 - TRBV7-2 CASSLVSGAGNIQYF
TRBJ1-3 - TRBV4-2 CASSQDAGSNGNTIYF
TRBJ1-5 TRBD1 TRBV18 CASSQQGNNQPQHF